Listed below are T cell receptor beta chains from one sample, sequenced in a study of control samples from healthy donors and cancer patients. This table comes from immunoSEQ multiplex PCR, and its TCRdb copy is limited to in-frame clones, with some not included. Here the sample spans around 170,000 clones, around 91% being singletons. Sequencing was performed on blood. These receptors were taken from a woman aged 50 to 60 in good health. Each CDR3 is given with its conserved first and last residue. The order of the fields is clone size, V gene, J gene, CDR3 protein. Not every row has a clone size; where given, it reads once, few, many or a size class.

>NA|TRBV25-1|TRBJ2-3
CASSDLWDGTDTQYF
>NA|TRBV5-6|TRBJ2-5
CASSLLQGKETQYF
>once|TRBV7-9|TRBJ2-1
CASSPSIRGGQLEYEQFF
>NA|TRBV9|TRBJ2-5
CASSATGGIETQYF
>NA|TRBV20-1|TRBJ2-7
CSAGSYEQYF
>NA|TRBV29-1|TRBJ1-2
CSVRTAGGYGYTF
>NA|TRBV9|TRBJ2-1
CASSVEGGGQGVNEQFF
>NA|TRBV7-6|TRBJ2-2
CASSLLGYSGSYGTGELFF
>NA|TRBV6-5|TRBJ2-2
CASRTENTGELFF
>few|TRBV29-1|TRBJ1-4
CSVEVRTGVSEKLFF
>NA|TRBV20-1|TRBJ2-5
CSASRSYQETQYF
>NA|TRBV6-5|TRBJ2-7
CASSPNHISEQYF
>NA|TRBV27|TRBJ2-5
CASSLLKDPQGETQYF
>NA|TRBV7-9|TRBJ1-5
CASSLVPGTGGQPQHF
>NA|TRBV4-3|TRBJ2-7
CASSQDPPGPNSREQYF
>NA|TRBV7-9|TRBJ1-5
CASSHQGAPSLQPQHF
>many|TRBV7-2|TRBJ1-5
CASSPNLGNQPQHF
>NA|TRBV7-8|TRBJ1-2
CASSRGQGGGYTF
>NA|TRBV6-5|TRBJ2-2
CASSNTGGANGELFF
>NA|TRBV7-2|TRBJ2-5
CASSLAGKETQYF
>NA|TRBV5-1|TRBJ2-5
CASSLAVSSGGPQETQYF
>NA|TRBV10-3|TRBJ2-1
CAIRLGQDNEQFF
>NA|TRBV5-1|TRBJ2-1
CASNGGGNNEQFF
>once|TRBV18|TRBJ2-3
CASSPQTTDTQYF
>NA|TRBV5-1|TRBJ1-1
CASSLDTEAFF
>NA|TRBV15|TRBJ2-5
CATSRGPQGREETQYF
>NA|TRBV5-4|TRBJ1-5
CASSLDTQPQHF
>once|TRBV9|TRBJ2-7
CASSVDGRGDTYEQYF
>few|TRBV13|TRBJ2-3
CASSDSGGPGSTDTQYF
>few|TRBV21-1|TRBJ1-3
CASSKAGLCSGNTIYF
>once|TRBV10-3|TRBJ1-5
CAISEADNQPQHF
>NA|TRBV24-1|TRBJ1-5
CATYQSEGPRIYSNQPQHF
>NA|TRBV29-1|TRBJ2-7
CSVRTGGWYEQYF
>NA|TRBV7-3|TRBJ2-3
CASSLGRERGYTQYF
>NA|TRBV19|TRBJ2-7
CASIVALAGETYEQYF
>NA|TRBV10-2|TRBJ2-5
CASSPGQGVKGQETQYF
>NA|TRBV2|TRBJ1-5
CASSVGQGKQPQHF
>NA|TRBV6-6|TRBJ1-1
CASNVGRPGTEAFF
>NA|TRBV9|TRBJ2-3
CASSPSGTGARRTQYF
>NA|TRBV19|TRBJ2-7
CASSKHDRGEQYF
>NA|TRBV27|TRBJ1-2
CASSLAGQAGYTF
>NA|TRBV2|TRBJ2-7
CAIRGRHYEQYF
>NA|TRBV28|TRBJ1-1
CASSWGDREAFF